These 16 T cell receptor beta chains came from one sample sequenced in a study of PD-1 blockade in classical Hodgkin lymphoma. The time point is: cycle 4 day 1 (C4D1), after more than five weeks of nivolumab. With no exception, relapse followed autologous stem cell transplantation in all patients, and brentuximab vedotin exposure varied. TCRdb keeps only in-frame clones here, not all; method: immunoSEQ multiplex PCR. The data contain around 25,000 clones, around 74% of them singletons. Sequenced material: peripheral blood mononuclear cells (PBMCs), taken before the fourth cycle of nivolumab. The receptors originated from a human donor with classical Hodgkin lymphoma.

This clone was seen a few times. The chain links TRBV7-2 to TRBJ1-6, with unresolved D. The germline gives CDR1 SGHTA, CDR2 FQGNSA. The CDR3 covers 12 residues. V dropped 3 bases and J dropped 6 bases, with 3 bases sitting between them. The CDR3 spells CASSFFNSPLHF. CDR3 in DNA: TGTGCCAGCAGCTTCTTTAATTCACCCCTCCACTTT.

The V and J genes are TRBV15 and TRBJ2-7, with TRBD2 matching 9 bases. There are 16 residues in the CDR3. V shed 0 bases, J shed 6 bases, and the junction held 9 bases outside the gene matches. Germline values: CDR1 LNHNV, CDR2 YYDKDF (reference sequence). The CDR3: CATSRDLAQRGAEQYV. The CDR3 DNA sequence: TGTGCCACCAGCAGAGATCTCGCGCAGCGGGGGGCCGAGCAGTACGTC.

CDR3 sequence (DNA): TGCGCCAGCAGCCAAGATTTTGGTAGCGGAGGGCGAGGGGAGCAGTACTTC. This codes for CASSQDFGSGGRGEQYF. The rearrangement links TRBV4-3 to TRBJ2-7; D perhaps matches TRBD2 (6 bases). V was trimmed by 0 bases and J by 7 bases, leaving 22 bases between them. In germline, CDR1 is LGHNA, CDR2 YSLEER. The CDR3 runs 17 residues.

The CDR3 region has the DNA TGTGCCAGCAGCCCACTAGCGGGGGGGCCGAATGAGCAGTTCTTC. Its protein product is CASSPLAGGPNEQFF. J is TRBJ2-1 and V is TRBV7-9; TRBD2 aligns across 13 bases. Germline CDR1 and CDR2: SEHNR and FQNEAQ (reference sequence). V was pared by 5 bases and J by 7 bases, with 5 bases of the junction left unmatched. There are 15 residues in the CDR3. The full variable domain, with the rest looked up from reference TRBV7-9 and TRBJ2-1, is DTGVSQNPRHKITKRGQNVTFRCDPISEHNRLYWYRQTLGQGPEFLTYFQNEAQLEKSRLLSDRFSAERPKGSFSTLEIQRTEQGDSAMYLCASSPLAGGPNEQFFGPGTRLTVL.

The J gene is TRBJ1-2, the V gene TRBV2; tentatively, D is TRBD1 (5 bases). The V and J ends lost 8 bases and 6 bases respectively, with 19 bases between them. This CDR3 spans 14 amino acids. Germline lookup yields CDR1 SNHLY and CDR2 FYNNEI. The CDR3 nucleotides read TGTGCCAGCGACCGTGTCCCCGGGGCGGATGGCTACACCTTC. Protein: CASDRVPGADGYTF.

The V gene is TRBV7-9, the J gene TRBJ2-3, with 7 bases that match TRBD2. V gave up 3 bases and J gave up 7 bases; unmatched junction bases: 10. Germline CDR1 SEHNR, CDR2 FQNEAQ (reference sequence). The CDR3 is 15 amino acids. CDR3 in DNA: TGTGCCAGCAGCTTGACTAGCAGTGACCCTTATACGCAGTATTTT. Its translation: CASSLTSSDPYTQYF.

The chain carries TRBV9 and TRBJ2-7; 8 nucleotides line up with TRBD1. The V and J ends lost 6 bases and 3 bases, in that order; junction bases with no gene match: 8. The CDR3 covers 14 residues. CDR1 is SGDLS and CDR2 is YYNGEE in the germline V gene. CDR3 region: CASNKQGEGYEQYF. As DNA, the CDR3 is TGTGCCAGCAACAAACAGGGGGAAGGCTACGAGCAGTACTTC. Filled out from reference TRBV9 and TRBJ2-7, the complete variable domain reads DSGVTQTPKHLITATGQRVTLRCSPRSGDLSVYWYQQSLDQGLQFLIQYYNGEERAKGNILERFSAQQFPDLHSELNLSSLELGDSALYFCASNKQGEGYEQYFGPGTRLTVT.

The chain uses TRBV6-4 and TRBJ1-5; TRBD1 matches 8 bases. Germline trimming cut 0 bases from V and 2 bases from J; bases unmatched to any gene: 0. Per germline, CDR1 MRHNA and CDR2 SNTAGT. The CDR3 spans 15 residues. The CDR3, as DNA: TGTGCCAGCAGTGACTCGACAGGGGGCAATCAGCCCCAGCATTTT. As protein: CASSDSTGGNQPQHF.

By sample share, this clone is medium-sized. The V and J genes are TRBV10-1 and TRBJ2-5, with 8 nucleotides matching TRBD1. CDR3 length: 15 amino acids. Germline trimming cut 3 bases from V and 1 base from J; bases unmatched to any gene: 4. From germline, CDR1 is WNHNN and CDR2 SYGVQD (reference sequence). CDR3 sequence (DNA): TGCGCCAGCAGTGACCAGACAGGGGCCCAAGAGACCCAGTACTTC. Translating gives CASSDQTGAQETQYF.

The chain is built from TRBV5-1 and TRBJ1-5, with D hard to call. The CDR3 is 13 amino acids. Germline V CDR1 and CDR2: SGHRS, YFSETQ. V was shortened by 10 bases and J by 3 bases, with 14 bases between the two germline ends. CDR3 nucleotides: TGCGCCTGCCGTGAGGACGTCAATCAGCCCCAGCATTTT. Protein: CACREDVNQPQHF.

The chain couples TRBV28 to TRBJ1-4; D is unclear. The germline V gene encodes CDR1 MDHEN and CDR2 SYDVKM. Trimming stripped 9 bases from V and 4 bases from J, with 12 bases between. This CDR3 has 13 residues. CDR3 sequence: CASRIGRNEKLFF. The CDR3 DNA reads TGTGCCAGTCGTATTGGGCGTAATGAAAAACTGTTTTTT. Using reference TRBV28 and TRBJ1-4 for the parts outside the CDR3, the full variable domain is DVKVTQSSRYLVKRTGEKVFLECVQDMDHENMFWYRQDPGLGLRLIYFSYDVKMKEKGDIPEGYSVSREKKERFSLILESASTNQTSMYLCASRIGRNEKLFFGSGTQLSVL.

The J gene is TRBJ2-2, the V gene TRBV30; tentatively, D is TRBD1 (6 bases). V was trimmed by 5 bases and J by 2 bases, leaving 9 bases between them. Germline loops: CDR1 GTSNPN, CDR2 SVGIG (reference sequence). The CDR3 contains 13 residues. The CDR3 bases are TGTGCCTGGGACAGGACCAACACCGGGGAGCTGTTTTTT. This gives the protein CAWDRTNTGELFF. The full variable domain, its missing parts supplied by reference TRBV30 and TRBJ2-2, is SQTIHQWPATLVQPVGSPLSLECTVEGTSNPNLYWYRQAAGRGLQLLFYSVGIGQISSEVPQNLSASRPQDRQFILSSKKLLLSDSGFYLCAWDRTNTGELFFGEGSRLTVL.

The CDR3 is CASSVAQGDSPLHF. DNA for the CDR3: TGTGCCAGCAGCGTCGCACAGGGGGATTCACCCCTCCACTTT. V and J are TRBV9 and TRBJ1-6; 8 bases fit TRBD1. The CDR3 covers 14 residues. The germline V gene has CDR1 SGDLS and CDR2 YYNGEE. J was trimmed by 8 bases and V by 2 bases; bases with no gene match: 3.

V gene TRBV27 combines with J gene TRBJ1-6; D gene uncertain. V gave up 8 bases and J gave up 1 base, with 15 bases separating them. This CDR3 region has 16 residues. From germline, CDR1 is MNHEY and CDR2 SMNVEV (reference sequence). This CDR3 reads CASRERTTSYNSPLHF. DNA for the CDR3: TGTGCCAGCCGAGAACGTACAACTTCCTATAATTCACCCCTCCACTTT.

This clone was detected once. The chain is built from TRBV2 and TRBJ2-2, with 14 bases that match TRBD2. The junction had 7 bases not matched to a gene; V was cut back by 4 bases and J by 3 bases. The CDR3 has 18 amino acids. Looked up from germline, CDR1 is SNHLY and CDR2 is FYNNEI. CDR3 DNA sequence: TGTGCCAGCAGTGGGAGACTAGCGGGGGGGCCGTACACCGGGGAGCTGTTTTTT. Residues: CASSGRLAGGPYTGELFF.

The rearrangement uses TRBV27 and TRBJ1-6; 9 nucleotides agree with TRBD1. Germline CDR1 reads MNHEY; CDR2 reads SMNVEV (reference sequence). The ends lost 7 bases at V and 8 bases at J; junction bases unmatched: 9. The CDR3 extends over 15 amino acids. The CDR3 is CASTRNRGQDSPLHF. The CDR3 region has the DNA TGTGCCAGCACCAGAAACAGGGGGCAGGATTCACCCCTCCACTTT.